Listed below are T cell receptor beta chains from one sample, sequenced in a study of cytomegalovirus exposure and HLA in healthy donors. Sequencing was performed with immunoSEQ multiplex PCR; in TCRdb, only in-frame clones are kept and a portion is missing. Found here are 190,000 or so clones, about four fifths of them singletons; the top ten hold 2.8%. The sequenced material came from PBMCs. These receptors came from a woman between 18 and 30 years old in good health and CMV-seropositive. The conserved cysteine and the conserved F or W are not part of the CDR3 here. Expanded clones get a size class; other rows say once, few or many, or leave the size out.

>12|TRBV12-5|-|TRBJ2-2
ASVPSGGGGELF
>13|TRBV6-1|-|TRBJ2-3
ASSDGGGDTDTQY
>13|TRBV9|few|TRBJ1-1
ASSVGGQAAGGAF
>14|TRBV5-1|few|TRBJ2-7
ASSLGRSSGSYEQY
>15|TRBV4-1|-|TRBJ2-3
ASSQDRQGVRADTQY
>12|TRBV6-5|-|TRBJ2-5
ASRGTSGEETQY
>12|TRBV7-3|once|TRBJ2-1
ASSPRQGYNEQF
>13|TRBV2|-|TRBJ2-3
ASRATSGSTDTQY
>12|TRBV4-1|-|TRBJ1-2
ASSQGTGDGGYT
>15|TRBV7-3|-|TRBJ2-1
ASSLRSGRDGYNEQF
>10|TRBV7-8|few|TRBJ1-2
ASSSSGYGYT
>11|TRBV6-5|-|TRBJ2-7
ASSLTDSYEQY